A single sample is the source of the 15 T cell receptor beta chains below, sequenced in a study of blood T cell repertoires in COVID-19. Sequenced by immunoSEQ multiplex PCR; TCRdb stores in-frame clones only, minus some. The table includes under 100,000 clones, about 87% detected once. Input material: peripheral blood. The receptors shown here come from a human donor in a cohort sampled during active COVID-19.

This chain links TRBV3-1 (or the pseudogene TRBV3-2) with TRBJ2-5; 10 bases are shared with TRBD2. The CDR3 contains 18 residues. The germline CDR1 and CDR2 sequences are LGHDT and YNNKEL (reference sequence). The V and J ends lost 4 bases and 2 bases, in that order; junction bases with no gene match: 13. For the CDR3, the DNA is TGTGCCAGCAGCCCGAGAATCGCGGTAGCGGGGGGACAAGAGACCCAGTACTTC. The encoded protein is CASSPRIAVAGGQETQYF.

The genes are TRBV2 and TRBJ1-6; no reliable D call. The V gene lost 6 bases and the J gene lost 7 bases, with 7 bases spanning the gap. The CDR3 is made up of 12 amino acids. Germline assignment: CDR1 SNHLY and CDR2 FYNNEI. DNA of the CDR3: TGTGCCAGCAGACGGGAGAATTCACCCCTCCACTTT. Amino acid sequence: CASRRENSPLHF. Filled out from reference TRBV2 and TRBJ1-6, the complete variable domain reads EPEVTQTPSHQVTQMGQEVILRCVPISNHLYFYWYRQILGQKVEFLVSFYNNEISEKSEIFDDQFSVERPDGSNFTLKIRSTKLEDSAMYFCASRRENSPLHFGNGTRLTVT.

This clone was observed many times. The genes are TRBV2 and TRBJ1-2; 7 bases fit TRBD1. The germline CDR1 and CDR2 sequences are SNHLY and FYNNEI. With 4 bases clipped from V and 2 bases from J, the junction kept 13 bases outside the gene matches. CDR3 length equals 17 residues. CDR3: CASSGDGQEILNYGYTF. The CDR3 region has the DNA TGTGCCAGCAGTGGTGATGGACAGGAGATCTTAAACTATGGCTACACCTTC.

CDR3 amino acids: CASSESQGEQPQHF. DNA for the CDR3: TGTGCCAGCAGTGAATCCCAGGGCGAACAGCCCCAGCATTTT. This chain connects TRBV6-1 to TRBJ1-5; TRBD1 might be the D (5 bases). Between the trimmed V and J ends, which lost 2 bases and 7 bases, there was a span of 12 bases. The CDR3 extends over 14 amino acids. Germline values: CDR1 MNHNS, CDR2 SASEGT.

This sequence joins TRBV2 and TRBJ1-5; 8 bases are a match to TRBD1. Germline V gives CDR1 SNHLY, CDR2 FYNNEI. J was trimmed by 2 bases and V by 6 bases; bases with no gene match: 9. This CDR3 is built from 16 residues. The CDR3 spells CASRGTGGLGNQPQHF. The DNA for the CDR3 is TGTGCCAGCAGGGGGACAGGCGGTTTGGGCAATCAGCCCCAGCATTTT. The full variable domain, completed using reference TRBV2 and TRBJ1-5, is EPEVTQTPSHQVTQMGQEVILRCVPISNHLYFYWYRQILGQKVEFLVSFYNNEISEKSEIFDDQFSVERPDGSNFTLKIRSTKLEDSAMYFCASRGTGGLGNQPQHFGDGTRLSIL.

The chain has TRBV7-9 and TRBJ2-7; D possibly corresponds to TRBD1 (8 bases). The CDR3 extends over 15 amino acids. Germline values: CDR1 SEHNR, CDR2 FQNEAQ (reference sequence). V dropped 0 bases and J dropped 3 bases, with 12 bases sitting between them. The CDR3 coding sequence is TGTGCCAGCAGCTTAGCAGCGGGACAGGTCTACGAGCAGTACTTC. Its translation is CASSLAAGQVYEQYF.

The sample holds a few counts of this clone. The V gene is TRBV6-6, the J gene TRBJ1-5, with 8 bases identical to TRBD1. CDR1 and CDR2 from the germline V gene are MNHNY and SVGAGI (reference sequence). The CDR3 has 15 amino acids. With V trimmed by 5 bases and J by 3 bases, 6 bases remained unmatched. The CDR3 bases are TGTGCCAGCAGTGCGGGGACAGGATACAATCAGCCCCAGCATTTT. Its translation: CASSAGTGYNQPQHF.

CDR3 sequence reads: CASILGGTINEQFF. The CDR3 bases are TGTGCCAGCATCCTGGGGGGGACTATCAATGAGCAGTTCTTC. V is TRBV28 and J is TRBJ2-1; TRBD2 agrees at 7 bases. The CDR3 runs to 14 residues. After removal of 7 bases from V and 6 bases from J, the junction contained 9 bases not matched to a gene. Per the germline V gene, CDR1 is MDHEN and CDR2 is SYDVKM.

This clone has more than one count but fewer than ten. V and J are TRBV11-2 and TRBJ1-5; D is ambiguous. This CDR3 has 13 amino acids. Germline V lookup: CDR1 SGHAT, CDR2 FQNNGV. V was cut by 5 bases and J by 4 bases, with 9 bases left in between. For the CDR3, the DNA is TGTGCCAGCAGCCCCCAGGTAAATCAGCCCCAGCATTTT. This sequence encodes CASSPQVNQPQHF.

The rearrangement links TRBV5-6 to TRBJ2-1, with TRBD1 matching over 9 bases. Germline lookup yields CDR1 SGHDT and CDR2 YYEEEE. With 4 bases clipped from V and 6 bases from J, the junction kept 8 bases outside the gene matches. The CDR3 length is 15 residues. CDR3 amino acids: CASSLYGTGLNEQFF. The CDR3 bases are TGTGCCAGCAGCCTATACGGGACAGGGCTCAATGAGCAGTTCTTC.

The chain carries TRBV28 and TRBJ1-2; 9 bases map to TRBD1. Unmatched junction bases numbered 11, after V lost 3 bases and J lost 6 bases. The CDR3 consists of 16 residues. Per the germline V gene, CDR1 is MDHEN and CDR2 is SYDVKM. The chain's CDR3 is CASSFFPRDRVDGYTF. The CDR3 nucleotides read TGTGCCAGCAGTTTCTTCCCGAGGGACAGGGTCGATGGCTACACCTTC.

V gene TRBV5-1 combines with J gene TRBJ2-1; 9 bases are a match to TRBD1. J was trimmed by 6 bases and V by 0 bases; bases with no gene match: 4. The CDR3 is 15 amino acids. Germline lookup yields CDR1 SGHRS and CDR2 YFSETQ. DNA of the CDR3: TGCGCCAGCAGCTTGGGGGGACAGGGCTTCAATGAGCAGTTCTTC. Translation gives CASSLGGQGFNEQFF.

The rearrangement joins TRBV13 to TRBJ2-7; D is ambiguous. CDR1 and CDR2 from the germline V gene are PRHDT and FYEKMQ (reference sequence). Trimming pared 5 bases from V and 2 bases from J, leaving 7 bases between. CDR3 length: 12 residues. CDR3 sequence: CASSPETYEQYF. CDR3 sequence (DNA): TGTGCCAGCAGCCCTGAGACCTACGAGCAGTACTTC.

This chain uses TRBV2 with TRBJ1-4; D is possibly TRBD1 (5 bases). CDR1 and CDR2 (germline): SNHLY, FYNNEI. V was pared by 6 bases and J by 2 bases, with 10 bases between. This CDR3 region has 14 residues. CDR3 residues: CASSEQGTNEKLFF. CDR3 bases: TGTGCCAGCAGCGAGCAGGGCACTAATGAAAAACTGTTTTTT.

The chain carries TRBV9 and TRBJ2-2; D might be TRBD2 (6 bases). CDR3 size: 15 residues. Germline V lookup: CDR1 SGDLS, CDR2 YYNGEE. Trimming took 4 bases from V and 4 from J, leaving 14 bases between them. This CDR3 reads CASSTSGVGTGELFF. CDR3 sequence (DNA): TGTGCCAGCAGCACCTCGGGGGTTGGCACCGGGGAGCTGTTTTTT.